A single sample gave rise to the 9 T cell receptor beta chains below, sequenced in a study of blood T cell repertoires in COVID-19. Libraries were prepared by immunoSEQ multiplex PCR; TCRdb keeps only in-frame clonotypes and omits some of them. The data show 300,000 to 450,000 clones, approximately 80% seen once. The sequenced material came from peripheral blood. These receptors originate from a human donor with acute or convalescent COVID-19. The donor label of this sample is uncertain.

The genes are TRBV18 and TRBJ2-7, with TRBD1 identical over 7 bases. The germline CDR1 and CDR2 sequences are KGHSH and LQKENI. Losses at the gene ends were 2 bases for V and 3 bases for J; bases not matched to a gene: 4. There are 14 residues in the CDR3. For the CDR3, the DNA is TGTGCCAGCTCACCAACACAGGGGATCTACGAGCAGTACTTC. Encoded protein: CASSPTQGIYEQYF.

The chain joins TRBV5-1 to TRBJ1-1, with D maybe TRBD1 (6 bases). Germline V CDR1 and CDR2: SGHRS, YFSETQ. Trimming took off 6 bases at V and 1 base at J, with 19 bases between the two ends. This CDR3 comprises 16 residues. The CDR3 sequence: CASTFTAGVGNTEAFF. As DNA, the CDR3 is TGCGCCAGCACCTTCACGGCAGGGGTTGGGAACACTGAAGCTTTCTTT.

The J gene is TRBJ2-6, the V gene TRBV30; D unclear. CDR1 is GTSNPN, CDR2 SVGIG, per germline (reference sequence). There are 15 residues in the CDR3. V gave up 4 bases and J gave up 1 base, with 11 bases separating them. DNA for the CDR3: TGTGCCTGGAATCCTCAGATTTCTGGGGCCAACGTCCTGACTTTC. As protein: CAWNPQISGANVLTF.

The chain's CDR3 is CASSYSQQVDGYTF. The CDR3 nucleotides read TGTGCCAGCAGTTACTCTCAACAAGTGGATGGCTACACCTTC. The V and J genes are TRBV6-6 and TRBJ1-2; D gene uncertain. The germline V gene encodes CDR1 MNHNY and CDR2 SVGAGI (reference sequence). The CDR3 is 14 residues long. V shed 0 bases and J shed 6 bases, with 11 bases lying between them.

The chain uses TRBV12-3 or TRBV12-4 and TRBJ2-3, with D hard to call. This CDR3 spans 13 amino acids. Trimming cost V 2 bases and J 5 bases, with 8 bases left between them. CDR3 DNA: TGTGCCAGCAGTTTATGGCCCAGAGATACGCAGTATTTT. Protein: CASSLWPRDTQYF.

This clone has a single count. V is TRBV19 and J is TRBJ1-5, with D unresolved. The CDR3 contains 13 residues. The germline V and J ends were trimmed by 6 bases and 2 bases, with 8 bases remaining between them. Germline V lookup: CDR1 LNHDA, CDR2 SQIVND (reference sequence). CDR3 sequence reads: CASSQRGNQPQHF. The CDR3 DNA follows: TGTGCCAGTAGCCAGAGGGGCAATCAGCCCCAGCATTTT.

The rearrangement uses TRBV30 and TRBJ2-6; tentatively, D is TRBD1 (6 bases). Germline V gives CDR1 GTSNPN, CDR2 SVGIG (reference sequence). CDR3 length equals 14 residues. V dropped 4 bases and J dropped 1 base, with 8 bases sitting between them. CDR3: CAWTTGSGANVLTF. Here the CDR3 DNA reads TGTGCCTGGACTACAGGGTCTGGGGCCAACGTCCTGACTTTC.

The gene calls are TRBV28 and TRBJ1-2; the D is unclear. V lost 5 bases to trimming and J lost 2 bases, with 9 bases between them. CDR1 and CDR2 (germline): MDHEN, SYDVKM. The CDR3 runs to 13 residues. CDR3 residues: CASSPGRNYGYTF. The CDR3 DNA follows: TGTGCCAGCAGTCCGGGGAGAAACTATGGCTACACCTTC.

V and J are TRBV7-2 and TRBJ2-1; 11 nucleotides align to TRBD1. In germline, CDR1 is SGHTA, CDR2 FQGNSA. The CDR3 sequence is 15 residues long. Trimming took 4 bases from V and 4 from J; bases not matched to a gene: 3. CDR3 in amino acids: CASSWTGGDYNEQFF. DNA of the CDR3: TGTGCCAGCAGCTGGACAGGGGGCGATTACAATGAGCAGTTCTTC. Based on the CDR3 plus reference TRBV7-2 and TRBJ2-1, the full variable domain is GAGVSQSPSNKVTEKGKDVELRCDPISGHTALYWYRQSLGQGLEFLIYFQGNSAPDKSGLPSDRFSAERTGGSVSTLTIQRTQQEDSAVYLCASSWTGGDYNEQFFGPGTRLTVL.